The present TCR beta chain was sequenced within a study of PD-L1 blockade in urothelial cancer. Study at large: Administration of atezolizumab to patients began in about 2014, at 1,200 mg intravenously every 3 weeks. About 85% of the 29 patients were males with bladder-origin urothelial cancer. Blood yielded a median of around 150,000 T cells per sample.

Described time point: pretreatment peripheral blood. Sequencing was performed with immunoSEQ multiplex PCR; in TCRdb, only in-frame clones are kept and a portion is missing. Among over 45,000 clones listed, around 83% were seen once. The CDR3 covers 14 residues. With 4 bases clipped from V and 6 bases from J, the junction kept 7 bases outside the gene matches. Germline CDR1 is MRHNA and CDR2 is SNTAGT. The sequences come from PBMCs, collected around atezolizumab (anti-PD-L1) treatment. The V and J genes are TRBV6-4 and TRBJ2-7; TRBD2 aligns across 9 bases. This TCR came from a man between 60 and 70 years old with urothelial cancer. DNA for the CDR3: TGTGCCAGCAGTGCGCGGGAGGGGGAGAGCGAGCAGTACTTC. Translated, it gives CASSAREGESEQYF.